The T cell receptor beta chain under discussion was sequenced for a study of T cell responses to AZD1222 COVID-19 vaccine. On this clone: Its matching antigen is unknown.

This CDR3 spans 14 amino acids. Trimming took 5 bases from V and 4 from J, leaving 14 bases between them. In germline, CDR1 is SGHTA, CDR2 FQGNSA. TCRdb's table, derived via immunoSEQ multiplex PCR, lists solely in-frame clones and lacks some. The sample carries about 15,000 clones, approximately 80% recorded once. Points from the study as a whole: Spike-specific TCR breadth and depth went up after people got two AZD1222 doses. Epitopes outside B.1.351 and B.1.1.7 mutated regions reportedly drew nearly half of spike TCRs. None of the repertoires were sampled until the peak T cell response had passed. White British people made up most donors, females outnumbered males, and clonal diversity was possibly underestimated.

The chain couples TRBV7-2 to TRBJ1-2; perhaps TRBD1 as D (5 bases). The source was peripheral blood, collected 28 days after the second AZD1222 dose. The clonotype originates from an adult who received the AZD1222 COVID-19 vaccine. The CDR3, as DNA: TGTGCCAGCAGCGCGCGGGACTCCCTCTATGGCTACACCTTC. Its translation: CASSARDSLYGYTF.